Listed here are 28 T cell receptor beta chains from one sample, sequenced in a study of early T cells in non-severe SARS-CoV-2 infection. TCRdb called the 5' RACE reads again in MiXCR, with one record for every CDR3 protein. The sample has about 67,000 distinct CDR3 sequences, 11% seen once. What was sequenced was whole blood. The receptors stem from an adult who was a healthcare worker with PCR-confirmed SARS-CoV-2 infection or an uninfected control (not recorded which).

In this sample, this clonotype turned up a few times. This chain uses TRBV6-6 with TRBJ1-2, with 7 nucleotides matching TRBD1. The CDR3 totals 15 residues. J lost 4 bases, V lost 5 bases, and 10 bases had no gene match. Germline CDR1 reads MNHNY; CDR2 reads SVGAGI (reference sequence). DNA for the CDR3: TGTGCCAGCAGTATTATGGGCACAGGGGCCTATGGCTACACCTTC. Amino acids: CASSIMGTGAYGYTF.

This clonotype has just a few counts. This chain connects TRBV6-5 to TRBJ2-7; possibly TRBD2 for D (7 bases). Deletions cut 6 bases from V and 3 bases from J, with 18 bases between. Germline V gives CDR1 MNHEY, CDR2 SVGAGI. This CDR3 contains 15 residues. The CDR3 protein is CASRTGGGASYEQYF. CDR3 DNA: TGTGCCAGCAGAACTGGGGGGGGCGCGAGCTACGAGCAGTACTTC.

In its sample, this clonotype was seen many times. This chain links TRBV4-1 with TRBJ2-5; D is undetermined. CDR3 length: 15 amino acids. With 3 bases removed from V and 2 bases from J, the gap between germline ends came to 13 bases. CDR1 MGHRA and CDR2 YSYEKL come from the germline V gene. DNA of the CDR3: TGCGCCAGCAGCCAGGACCCGGTGGGTCAAGAGACCCAGTACTTC. Translated, it gives CASSQDPVGQETQYF.

This clonotype appeared a few times. The chain couples TRBV7-6 to TRBJ2-3; 7 bases line up with TRBD2. V lost 6 bases, J lost 1 base, and 7 bases stayed unmatched. Germline values: CDR1 SGHVS, CDR2 FNYEAQ. The CDR3 totals 15 residues. The CDR3 DNA sequence: TGTGCCAGCAGGGCCGGGGGGACCTGCACAGATACGCAGTATTTT. Translation gives CASRAGGTCTDTQYF.

The chain employs TRBV7-8 and TRBJ2-1; 10 positions match TRBD2. The CDR3 consists of 18 residues. V shed 0 bases, J shed 4 bases, and the junction held 9 bases outside the gene matches. The germline V gene has CDR1 SGHVS and CDR2 FQNEAQ. This CDR3 reads CASSLAILAGALYNEQFF. The CDR3 DNA is TGTGCCAGCAGCTTAGCGATCCTAGCGGGAGCGTTGTACAATGAGCAGTTCTTC.

To note about this clonotype: At one of its ends the junction is not consistent with the germline gene, which may arise from a read error. The rearrangement links TRBV14 to TRBJ1-1, with D possibly TRBD1 on 5 matching bases. In germline, CDR1 is SGHDN, CDR2 FVKESK. The CDR3 is 16 amino acids. The CDR3 region is CASSQSMRGNFPETFF. The CDR3 DNA follows: TGTGCCAGCAGCCAATCGATGAGGGGTAACTTTCCTGAAACTTTCTTT.

This clonotype was observed a single time. V is TRBV6-2 or TRBV6-3 and J is TRBJ2-1, with 14 nucleotides matching TRBD2. This CDR3 spans 15 amino acids. The V gene's germline CDR1 is MNHEY and CDR2 SVGEGT. Trimming took 8 bases from V and 6 from J; bases not matched to a gene: 6. DNA of the CDR3: TGTGCCAGCGTAATGGGACTAGCGGGAGTCAATGAGCAGTTCTTC. Its protein is CASVMGLAGVNEQFF.

This clonotype was counted between two and nine times. This chain joins TRBV30 and TRBJ2-3; TRBD2 agrees at 8 bases. Germline V gene data show CDR1 as GTSNPN and CDR2 as SVGIG (reference sequence). The CDR3 has 15 residues. With 5 bases clipped from V and 1 base from J, the junction kept 8 bases outside the gene matches. CDR3 in amino acids: CAWSGGGHGTDTQYF. Written as DNA, the CDR3 is TGTGCCTGGTCCGGCGGGGGGCATGGCACAGATACGCAGTATTTT. The whole variable domain, remainder taken from reference TRBV30 and TRBJ2-3, is SQTIHQWPATLVQPVGSPLSLECTVEGTSNPNLYWYRQAAGRGLQLLFYSVGIGQISSEVPQNLSASRPQDRQFILSSKKLLLSDSGFYLCAWSGGGHGTDTQYFGPGTRLTVL.

This clonotype was found many times. The chain has TRBV20-1 and TRBJ1-2; 9 positions match TRBD1. The length of the CDR3 is 12 residues. Germline CDR1 DFQATT, CDR2 SNEGSKA (reference sequence). After removal of 5 bases from V and 8 bases from J, the junction contained 6 bases not matched to a gene. The CDR3 DNA reads TGCAGTGCTTTGGACAGGGGAGGAGGCTACACCTTC. Its protein is CSALDRGGGYTF.

This clonotype was seen ten or more times. The rearrangement uses TRBV5-1 and TRBJ2-1; unclear D gene. The CDR3 spans 16 residues. The V gene lost 1 base and the J gene lost 8 bases, with 19 bases spanning the gap. Germline V gives CDR1 SGHRS, CDR2 YFSETQ. In nucleotides, the CDR3 is TGCGCCAGCAGCTTGTTGTTATTCGGCACGGTCGATGAGCAGTTCTTC. Protein sequence: CASSLLLFGTVDEQFF.

J is TRBJ2-1 and V is TRBV6-2 or TRBV6-3; 11 nucleotides align to TRBD2. The V gene's germline CDR1 is MNHEY and CDR2 SVGEGT. This CDR3 has 15 residues. V was clipped by 7 bases and J by 6 bases; unmatched bases: 8. In DNA form, the CDR3 reads TGTGCCAGCACCACCGTGGGACTAGCGGCCAATGAGCAGTTCTTC. Translation gives CASTTVGLAANEQFF.

This clonotype was seen many times. The genes are TRBV4-2 and TRBJ1-3; D is uncertain. CDR3 length: 16 amino acids. CDR1 is LGHNA and CDR2 is YNFKEQ in the germline V gene. With 2 bases removed from V and 0 bases from J, the gap between germline ends came to 11 bases. The CDR3 nucleotides read TGTGCCAGCAGCCAAAGGGCAGTATCCTCTGGAAACACCATATATTTT. This sequence encodes CASSQRAVSSGNTIYF.

The chain employs TRBV10-3 and TRBJ2-7, with 9 nucleotides matching TRBD1. V was pared by 5 bases and J by 6 bases, with 14 bases of the junction left unmatched. The V gene's germline CDR1 is ENHRY and CDR2 SYGVKD. The CDR3 totals 16 residues. The CDR3 region is CAISPGTGPNPLEQYF. In nucleotides, the CDR3 is TGTGCCATCAGTCCCGGGACAGGGCCCAACCCCCTCGAGCAGTACTTC.

This clonotype was observed at least ten times. This chain connects TRBV10-3 to TRBJ2-1, with 7 bases identical to TRBD2. Germline V gene lookup returns CDR1 ENHRY and CDR2 SYGVKD. V lost 7 bases to trimming and J lost 4 bases; unmatched junction nucleotides: 7. This CDR3 has 14 amino acids. The CDR3 coding sequence is TGTGCCATCAAACAGGCTAGCGGATACAATGAGCAGTTCTTC. This sequence encodes CAIKQASGYNEQFF.

This clonotype appeared many times. The V gene is TRBV27, the J gene TRBJ2-1; D is undetermined. The CDR3 consists of 14 residues. The V gene's germline CDR1 is MNHEY and CDR2 SMNVEV (reference sequence). V lost 3 bases, J lost 4 bases, and 10 bases lay in between. CDR3 nucleotides: TGTGCCAGCAGTTTTAGTCAGGATTACAATGAGCAGTTCTTC. Translation gives CASSFSQDYNEQFF.

This clonotype was observed at least ten times. CDR3 coding DNA: TGTGCCAGCAGTTCTGACCCGACAGGGACCAATTCACCCCTCCACTTT. This translates into CASSSDPTGTNSPLHF. This chain joins TRBV12-3 or TRBV12-4 and TRBJ1-6; 7 bases agree with TRBD1. The length of the CDR3 is 16 residues. Trimming at V came to 4 bases and at J to 7 bases, leaving 10 bases not matched to a gene.

This clonotype was counted many times. The DNA of the CDR3 is TGTGCCACCAGGGAGCCCGGGACTAGCGGGGTTTGCGAGCAGTTCTTC. The encoded protein is CATREPGTSGVCEQFF. The chain carries TRBV24-1 and TRBJ2-1; TRBD2 agrees at 13 bases. With 7 bases clipped from V and 10 bases from J, the junction kept 12 bases outside the gene matches. Germline lookup yields CDR1 KGHDR and CDR2 SFDVKD. This CDR3 comprises 16 residues.

This clonotype appeared many times. This sequence joins TRBV24-1 and TRBJ2-1; D gene uncertain. In germline, CDR1 is KGHDR, CDR2 SFDVKD. The CDR3 is made up of 13 amino acids. Trimming took off 2 bases at V and 10 bases at J, with 11 bases between the two ends. CDR3 region: CATSDSGEREQFF. DNA of the CDR3: TGTGCCACCAGTGATTCTGGCGAGAGGGAGCAGTTCTTC.

This clonotype has at least ten counts. This chain links TRBV20-1 with TRBJ2-7; TRBD2 matches at 11 bases. Losses at the gene ends were 6 bases for V and 6 bases for J; bases not matched to a gene: 13. The germline CDR1 and CDR2 sequences are DFQATT and SNEGSKA (reference sequence). The CDR3 is 15 residues long. The CDR3 protein is CSASPALAGVREQYF. CDR3 DNA: TGCAGTGCGAGTCCCGCACTAGCGGGAGTACGCGAGCAGTACTTC.

This clonotype was detected many times. The chain couples TRBV5-4 to TRBJ2-3; D remains ambiguous. V dropped 1 base and J dropped 0 bases, with 9 bases sitting between them. The CDR3 extends over 15 amino acids. Germline assignment: CDR1 SGHNT and CDR2 YYREEE (reference sequence). CDR3 residues: CASSLKEYSTDTQYF. CDR3 DNA: TGTGCCAGCAGCTTGAAGGAGTATAGCACAGATACGCAGTATTTT.

There are a few counts of this clonotype. The V and J genes are TRBV7-9 and TRBJ2-7, with D possibly matching TRBD2 (6 bases). The CDR3 contains 15 residues. Germline lookup yields CDR1 SEHNR and CDR2 FQNEAQ (reference sequence). V was cut by 3 bases and J by 2 bases, with 14 bases left in between. The CDR3 region is CASSLTGVRPYEQYF. CDR3 DNA: TGTGCCAGCAGCTTGACGGGGGTAAGGCCCTACGAGCAGTACTTC.

This clonotype occurred a few times. The chain is built from TRBV5-6 and TRBJ2-7; TRBD2 aligns across 9 bases. The J segment lost 0 bases and the V segment lost 4 bases, leaving 5 bases of the junction unmatched. Germline loops: CDR1 SGHDT, CDR2 YYEEEE. This CDR3 has 15 amino acids. The CDR3 region has the DNA TGTGCCAGCAGCGCCAGTAGCGGGAGCTCCTACGAGCAGTACTTC. It yields the protein CASSASSGSSYEQYF.

This clonotype was observed many times. The V and J genes are TRBV2 and TRBJ1-4, with TRBD1 matching over 8 bases. Germline V lookup: CDR1 SNHLY, CDR2 FYNNEI. The CDR3 contains 17 residues. J lost 0 bases, V lost 4 bases, and 7 bases had no gene match. For the CDR3, the DNA is TGTGCCAGCAGTGGCCTGGCAGGGGGCGCAACTAATGAAAAACTGTTTTTT. It is translated as CASSGLAGGATNEKLFF.

Many counts were recorded for this clonotype. The chain uses TRBV19 and TRBJ2-3; tentatively, D is TRBD2 (5 bases). The CDR3 length is 16 residues. V lost 4 bases and J lost 0, with 14 bases in between. The germline gives CDR1 LNHDA, CDR2 SQIVND (reference sequence). The CDR3, as DNA: TGTGCCAGTAGTACGAGGGAGACAACTAGCACAGATACGCAGTATTTT. This encodes CASSTRETTSTDTQYF.

This clonotype was counted at least ten times. This chain links TRBV28 with TRBJ2-7; 8 bases align to TRBD1. The CDR3 extends over 13 amino acids. Germline V gene data show CDR1 as MDHEN and CDR2 as SYDVKM. Trimming removed 5 bases from V and 4 bases from J; junction bases left unmatched: 4. The CDR3 DNA sequence: TGTGCCAGCAGTCGGGACAGGCCATACGAGCAGTACTTC. It translates to CASSRDRPYEQYF.

The table lists this clonotype with many counts. The chain employs TRBV5-6 and TRBJ1-4; the match to TRBD1 covers 8 bases. CDR1 and CDR2 (germline): SGHDT, YYEEEE. Trimming at V came to 1 base and at J to 7 bases, leaving 3 bases not matched to a gene. This CDR3 is built from 14 residues. The CDR3 DNA is TGTGCCAGCAGCTTGTACAGGGGGGGTGAAAAACTGTTTTTT. Encoded protein: CASSLYRGGEKLFF.

This clonotype was counted at least ten times. The J gene is TRBJ1-2, the V gene TRBV6-6, with a possible D match to TRBD1 (6 bases). Germline values: CDR1 MNHNY, CDR2 SVGAGI (reference sequence). The CDR3 loop spans 14 amino acids. The ends were cut back, 0 bases at V and 8 bases at J, with 13 bases in the middle. The CDR3 nucleotides read TGTGCCAGCAGTTACTCGGAGCCGGGGGCCGGCTACACCTTC. This encodes CASSYSEPGAGYTF.

This clonotype has just one count. The rearrangement uses TRBV4-1 and TRBJ2-1, with 10 positions matching TRBD2. The ends lost 1 base at V and 5 bases at J; junction bases unmatched: 11. Looked up from germline, CDR1 is MGHRA and CDR2 is YSYEKL. CDR3 length: 18 amino acids. The CDR3 DNA reads as TGCGCCAGCAGCCAAGGTCGCCTACTAGCGGGAAAAAACAATGAGCAGTTCTTC. This encodes CASSQGRLLAGKNNEQFF.